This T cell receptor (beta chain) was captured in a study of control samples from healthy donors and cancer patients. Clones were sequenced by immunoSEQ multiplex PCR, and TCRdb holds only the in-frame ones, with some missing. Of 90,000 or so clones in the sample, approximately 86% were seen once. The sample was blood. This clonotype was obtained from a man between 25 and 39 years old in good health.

This CDR3 is CASSLAMLGTEAFF. CDR3 DNA: TGCGCCAGCAGCTTGGCCATGCTTGGCACTGAAGCTTTCTTT. J is TRBJ1-1 and V is TRBV5-1; D is ambiguous. Germline V gene data show CDR1 as SGHRS and CDR2 as YFSETQ. With 0 bases removed from V and 4 bases from J, the gap between germline ends came to 10 bases. The CDR3 totals 14 residues.